This passage covers 12 T cell receptor beta chains from one sample sequenced in a study of shared clonotypes between healthy human individuals. The table came from immunoSEQ multiplex PCR; TCRdb's copy has only in-frame clones and leaves some out. This sample carries roughly 2.5 million clones, around 94% of them seen once, and the ten largest clones take about 0.13%. The material sequenced was naive CD4+ T cells sorted from blood. Subset defined: CD45RA+ positively selected. These receptors all come from a man aged 18 to 35 in good health.

The chain employs TRBV9 and TRBJ2-5; the match to TRBD2 covers 7 bases. This CDR3 has 16 residues. Trimming cost V 0 bases and J 2 bases; bases outside gene matches: 7. Germline V gene sequence: CDR1 SGDLS, CDR2 YYNGEE. The CDR3 sequence is CASSVGPASGQETQYF. In nucleotides, the CDR3 is TGTGCCAGCAGCGTAGGTCCGGCTAGCGGACAAGAGACCCAGTACTTC.

The rearrangement joins TRBV29-1 to TRBJ2-1; D uncertain. Trimming took off 6 bases at V and 1 base at J, with 13 bases between the two ends. The germline gives CDR1 SQVTM, CDR2 ANQGSEA. The CDR3 loop spans 14 amino acids. The CDR3 is CSVLGPSSYNEQFF. The CDR3 nucleotides are TGCAGCGTGCTCGGACCTTCTTCCTACAATGAGCAGTTCTTC.

In this sample, this clone turned up once. In the same sample, other DNA sequences code for this CDR3. The chain employs TRBV18 and TRBJ2-7; D gene uncertain. The CDR3 has 14 residues. The ends were cut back, 2 bases at V and 1 base at J, with 9 bases in the middle. Germline CDR1 KGHSH, CDR2 LQKENI. The CDR3 protein is CASSPSAGSYEQYF. The CDR3 DNA reads as TGTGCCAGCTCACCATCGGCCGGATCCTACGAGCAGTACTTC.

The chain carries TRBV10-3 and TRBJ2-7; D is possibly TRBD1 or TRBD2 (6 bases each). Trimming pared 11 bases from V and 3 bases from J, leaving 23 bases between. The CDR3 is 15 residues long. Germline CDR1 ENHRY, CDR2 SYGVKD. The CDR3 bases are TGTGCCGCGGGACAAGGCTCAGCCAAATACTACGAGCAGTACTTC. This sequence encodes CAAGQGSAKYYEQYF.

The chain is built from TRBV18 and TRBJ1-5, with D perhaps TRBD1 (5 bases). The V end lost 3 bases, the J end lost 4 bases, and 13 bases lay between the germline ends. Germline-derived CDR1 and CDR2 are KGHSH and LQKENI. The CDR3 spans 15 residues. The CDR3 nucleotides read TGTGCCAGCTCACCTTTCGGGACCAGTAATCAGCCCCAGCATTTT. Amino acids: CASSPFGTSNQPQHF.

This chain uses TRBV7-9 with TRBJ2-5; 7 bases are a match to TRBD2. Looked up from germline, CDR1 is SEHNR and CDR2 is FQNEAQ (reference sequence). The length of the CDR3 is 14 residues. V gave up 4 bases and J gave up 3 bases; unmatched junction bases: 5. The DNA of the CDR3 is TGTGCCAGCAGCTCCCTTGGGACTAAAGAGACCCAGTACTTC. Protein sequence: CASSSLGTKETQYF.

V and J are TRBV18 and TRBJ2-7; the D gene is possibly TRBD1 (8 bases). V lost 3 bases and J 0 bases, leaving 18 bases between the germline ends. CDR1 is KGHSH, CDR2 LQKENI, per germline. The CDR3 runs 17 residues. CDR3 sequence (DNA): TGTGCCAGCTCACCGGGGAACAGGGGGGGCGCCTCCTACGAGCAGTACTTC. It codes for CASSPGNRGGASYEQYF.

V gene TRBV6-1 combines with J gene TRBJ1-1; 9 bases line up with TRBD1. Germline assignment: CDR1 MNHNS and CDR2 SASEGT. The CDR3 has 14 amino acids. After removal of 6 bases from V and 10 bases from J, the junction contained 12 bases not matched to a gene. This CDR3 reads CASREEGTGITAFF. In DNA, the CDR3 is TGTGCCAGCAGGGAGGAGGGGACAGGGATCACAGCTTTCTTT.

The chain carries TRBV19 and TRBJ2-1, with 8 positions matching TRBD2. V shed 5 bases, J shed 1 base, and the junction held 7 bases outside the gene matches. CDR3 length equals 16 residues. Germline-derived CDR1 and CDR2 are LNHDA and SQIVND (reference sequence). CDR3 sequence reads: CASSLLAEVSYNEQFF. CDR3 nucleotides: TGTGCCAGTAGTCTACTAGCGGAAGTTTCCTACAATGAGCAGTTCTTC.

As DNA, the CDR3 is TGTGCCAGTAGTATACAGGGAACCAAAAACATTCAGTACTTC. Translating it yields CASSIQGTKNIQYF. J is TRBJ2-4 and V is TRBV19, with D perhaps TRBD1 (5 bases). V was pared by 2 bases and J by 2 bases, with 7 bases between. The CDR3 is 14 amino acids. CDR1 and CDR2 (germline): LNHDA, SQIVND (reference sequence).

V gene TRBV10-1 combines with J gene TRBJ2-1; a weak D match, TRBD2 (6 bases). The CDR3 runs to 15 residues. With 6 bases removed from V and 1 base from J, the gap between germline ends came to 13 bases. Germline CDR1 reads WNHNN; CDR2 reads SYGVQD (reference sequence). The CDR3 reads CASSVAEGSYNEQFF. The CDR3 DNA is TGCGCCAGCAGCGTAGCGGAGGGTTCCTACAATGAGCAGTTCTTC.

This clone was picked up one time. The chain carries TRBV4-3 and TRBJ1-6; D is unresolved. Germline CDR1 reads LGHNA; CDR2 reads YSLEER. V was cut by 0 bases and J by 8 bases, with 11 bases left in between. The CDR3 extends over 15 amino acids. The CDR3 here is CASSQETSPYSPLHF. The CDR3, as DNA: TGCGCCAGCAGCCAAGAAACCAGCCCATATTCACCCCTCCACTTT.